This entry concerns a single T cell receptor (beta chain). Per germline, CDR1 GTSNPN and CDR2 SVGIG (reference sequence). There are 13 residues in the CDR3. Between the trimmed V and J ends, which lost 3 bases and 6 bases, there was a span of 14 bases. The data were obtained in a study of technical replicates of blood from a handful of donors. The protocol was immunoSEQ multiplex PCR, while the TCRdb copy is restricted to in-frame clones and leaves out a portion. The sample has fewer than 95,000 clones, 91% seen once. The sample taken for sequencing was T cells isolated from PBMCs. The rearrangement joins TRBV30 to TRBJ1-1; D is unresolved. The clonotype comes from a human donor in good health. CDR3 amino acids: CAWSHGEKSEAFF. The CDR3 coding sequence is TGTGCCTGGAGCCACGGGGAGAAGTCTGAAGCTTTCTTT.